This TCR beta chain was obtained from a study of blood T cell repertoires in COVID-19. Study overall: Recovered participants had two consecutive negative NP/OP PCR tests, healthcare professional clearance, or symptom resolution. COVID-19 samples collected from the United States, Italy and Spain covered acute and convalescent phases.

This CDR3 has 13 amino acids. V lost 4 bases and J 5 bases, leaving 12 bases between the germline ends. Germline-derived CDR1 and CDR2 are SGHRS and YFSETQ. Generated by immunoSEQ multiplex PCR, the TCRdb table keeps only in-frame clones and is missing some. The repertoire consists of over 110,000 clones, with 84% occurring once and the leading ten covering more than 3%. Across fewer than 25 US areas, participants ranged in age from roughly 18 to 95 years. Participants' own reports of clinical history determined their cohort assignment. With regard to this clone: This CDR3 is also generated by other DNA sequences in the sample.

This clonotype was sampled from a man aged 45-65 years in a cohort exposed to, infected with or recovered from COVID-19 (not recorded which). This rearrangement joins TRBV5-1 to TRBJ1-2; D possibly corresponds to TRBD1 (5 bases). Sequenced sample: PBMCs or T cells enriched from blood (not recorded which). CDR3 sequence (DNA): TGCGCCAGCAGCCTCGACAGTACGTATGGCTACACCTTC. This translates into CASSLDSTYGYTF.